This T cell receptor beta chain was observed in a study of monozygotic twins with inflammatory bowel disease. Making each TCR library took 3,000 to 4,500 ng of total RNA. UMIs were attached via template switching, each with a 6-nucleotide sample barcode. TCRdb reanalyzed the 5' RACE reads and collapses them to one entry per CDR3 protein, without DNA. The sample table includes about 450,000 distinct CDR3 sequences. Per germline, CDR1 DFQATT and CDR2 SNEGSKA (reference sequence). The length of the CDR3 is 12 residues. It was from whole blood, with no T cell sorting, that total RNA was isolated. Sequencing was done on a sample of blood. This TCR came from a human donor with ulcerative colitis or Crohn's disease, or a healthy co-twin of an affected twin (not recorded which). The J gene is TRBJ1-2, the V gene TRBV20-1; there is no DNA to check the TCRdb D call of TRBD1. Here the CDR3 reads CSAKDRVAGYTF.